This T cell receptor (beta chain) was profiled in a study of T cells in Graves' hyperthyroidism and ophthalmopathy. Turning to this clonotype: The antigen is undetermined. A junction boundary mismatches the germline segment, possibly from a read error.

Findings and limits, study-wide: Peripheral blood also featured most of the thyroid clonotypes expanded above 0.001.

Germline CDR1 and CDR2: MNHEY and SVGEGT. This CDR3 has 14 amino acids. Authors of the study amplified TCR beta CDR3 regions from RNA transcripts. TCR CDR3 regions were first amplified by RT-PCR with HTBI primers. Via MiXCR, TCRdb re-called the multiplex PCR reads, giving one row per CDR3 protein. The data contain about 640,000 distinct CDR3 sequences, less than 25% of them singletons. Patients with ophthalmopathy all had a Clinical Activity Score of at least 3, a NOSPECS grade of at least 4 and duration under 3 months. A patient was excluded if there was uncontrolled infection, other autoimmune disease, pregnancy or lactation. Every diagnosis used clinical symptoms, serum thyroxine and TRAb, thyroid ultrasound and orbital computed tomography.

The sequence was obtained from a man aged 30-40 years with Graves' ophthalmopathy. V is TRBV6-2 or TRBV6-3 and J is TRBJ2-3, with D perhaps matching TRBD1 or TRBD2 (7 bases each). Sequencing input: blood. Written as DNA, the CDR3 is TGTACCAGCAGGGGGGGACCCGGTAGGGATACGCAGTATTTT. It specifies CTSRGGPGRDTQYF.